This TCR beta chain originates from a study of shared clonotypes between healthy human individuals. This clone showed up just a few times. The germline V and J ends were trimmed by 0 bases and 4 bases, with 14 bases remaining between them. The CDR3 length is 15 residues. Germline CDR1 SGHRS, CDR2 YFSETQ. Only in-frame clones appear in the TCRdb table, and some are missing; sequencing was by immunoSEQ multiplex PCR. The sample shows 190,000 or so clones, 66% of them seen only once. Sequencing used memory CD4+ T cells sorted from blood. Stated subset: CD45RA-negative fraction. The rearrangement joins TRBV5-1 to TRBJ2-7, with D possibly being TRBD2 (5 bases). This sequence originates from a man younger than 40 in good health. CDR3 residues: CASSLGVGSGYEQYF. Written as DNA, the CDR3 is TGCGCCAGCAGCTTGGGGGTAGGGAGCGGATACGAGCAGTACTTC.